These T cell receptor beta chains were read from a single sample in a study of blood T cells in healthy people across ages. TCRdb ran MiXCR on the 5' RACE reads and lists one entry per CDR3 protein. The repertoire holds some 920,000 distinct CDR3 sequences, with just over 50% as singletons. Sequenced input: blood. These receptors were obtained from a woman aged 60 to 75 in good health. CDR3s include the opening cysteine and the closing phenylalanine or tryptophan. The D gene is left open where the match is weak. The size of a clone is reported for some rows only, either as once, few or many, or as a class for expanded clones.

cdr3_aa: CATSTGRAVETQYF
cdr3_nt: TGTGCCACCAGCACCGGGAGAGCCGTGGAGACCCAGTACTTC
v_call: TRBV15
j_call: TRBJ2-5
d_call: -
clone_size: -

cdr3_aa: CASSESSADTQYF
cdr3_nt: TGTGCCAGCAGTGAAAGTAGCGCGGATACGCAGTATTTT
v_call: TRBV25-1
j_call: TRBJ2-3
d_call: -
clone_size: -

cdr3_aa: CASSLTSWEQYF
cdr3_nt: TGTGCCAGCAGCTTGACTTCCTGGGAGCAGTACTTC
v_call: TRBV5-6
j_call: TRBJ2-5
d_call: -
clone_size: -

cdr3_aa: CATSRDRFGVSSYEQYF
cdr3_nt: TGTGCCACCAGCAGAGATCGGTTCGGGGTTAGCTCCTACGAGCAGTACTTC
v_call: TRBV15
j_call: TRBJ2-7
d_call: -
clone_size: few

cdr3_aa: CASSRFRLTPGPSTDTQYF
cdr3_nt: TGTGCCAGCAGCCGATTCAGACTGACGCCGGGACCTAGCACAGATACGCAGTATTTT
v_call: TRBV7-3
j_call: TRBJ2-3
d_call: -
clone_size: -

cdr3_aa: CASSQWGSLSQPQHF
cdr3_nt: TGTGCCAGCAGCCAGTGGGGGAGTTTAAGTCAGCCCCAGCATTTT
v_call: TRBV6-5
j_call: TRBJ1-5
d_call: -
clone_size: -

cdr3_aa: CASSLTLGSGETQYF
cdr3_nt: TGTGCCAGCAGTTTAACCCTCGGTAGTGGGGAGACCCAGTACTTC
v_call: TRBV6-6
j_call: TRBJ2-5
d_call: -
clone_size: -

cdr3_aa: CSVDRIRGTHYEQYF
cdr3_nt: TGCAGCGTTGACCGGATACGCGGGACTCACTACGAGCAGTACTTC
v_call: TRBV29-1
j_call: TRBJ2-7
d_call: -
clone_size: -

cdr3_aa: CASSPTAPTYGYTF
cdr3_nt: TGCGCCAGCAGCCCGACTGCTCCAACCTATGGCTACACCTTC
v_call: TRBV4-3
j_call: TRBJ1-2
d_call: -
clone_size: -

cdr3_aa: CAIMAGEDGEQYF
cdr3_nt: TGTGCCATCATGGCAGGAGAGGATGGCGAGCAGTACTTC
v_call: TRBV10-3
j_call: TRBJ2-7
d_call: -
clone_size: -

cdr3_aa: CASSPSFHSLTIQYF
cdr3_nt: TGTGCCAGCAGTCCCTCCTTCCACAGTCTTACCATTCAGTACTTC
v_call: TRBV28
j_call: TRBJ2-4
d_call: -
clone_size: -

cdr3_aa: CATSRDVQVGAQYF
cdr3_nt: TGTGCCACCAGCAGAGATGTTCAGGTTGGGGCGCAGTATTTT
v_call: TRBV15
j_call: TRBJ2-3
d_call: -
clone_size: few

cdr3_aa: CASSFSPTYEQYF
cdr3_nt: TGTGCCAGCAGTTTCAGTCCGACCTACGAGCAGTACTTC
v_call: TRBV12-3/TRBV12-4
j_call: TRBJ2-7
d_call: -
clone_size: few

cdr3_aa: CASSLVPIYEQYF
cdr3_nt: TGCGCCAGCAGCTTGGTTCCGATATACGAGCAGTACTTC
v_call: TRBV5-1
j_call: TRBJ2-7
d_call: -
clone_size: -

cdr3_aa: CSVDRGTGGYEQYF
cdr3_nt: TGCAGCGTTGATAGGGGGACAGGGGGGTACGAGCAGTACTTC
v_call: TRBV29-1
j_call: TRBJ2-7
d_call: TRBD1
clone_size: -

cdr3_aa: CASSAPGFWTEAFF
cdr3_nt: TGTGCCAGCAGTGCACCAGGGTTTTGGACTGAAGCTTTCTTT
v_call: TRBV28
j_call: TRBJ1-1
d_call: -
clone_size: -

cdr3_aa: CASSASGRPGNEQYF
cdr3_nt: TGTGCCAGCAGCGCTAGCGGGAGACCCGGGAATGAGCAGTACTTC
v_call: TRBV3-1
j_call: TRBJ2-7
d_call: TRBD2
clone_size: -

cdr3_aa: CASSVVPGSAETQYF
cdr3_nt: TGTGCCAGCAGCGTAGTCCCGGGGTCAGCAGAGACCCAGTACTTC
v_call: TRBV9
j_call: TRBJ2-5
d_call: -
clone_size: -

cdr3_aa: CAISETTGGPGEETQYF
cdr3_nt: TGTGCCATCAGTGAGACGACGGGAGGGCCGGGGGAAGAGACCCAGTACTTC
v_call: TRBV10-3
j_call: TRBJ2-5
d_call: TRBD2
clone_size: -

cdr3_aa: CASSYSSNYGYTF
cdr3_nt: TGTGCCAGCAGTTACAGCTCTAACTATGGCTACACCTTC
v_call: TRBV6-2/TRBV6-3
j_call: TRBJ1-2
d_call: -
clone_size: -

cdr3_aa: CASISGVSEAFF
cdr3_nt: TGTGCCAGCATATCAGGGGTTTCTGAAGCTTTCTTT
v_call: TRBV27
j_call: TRBJ1-1
d_call: -
clone_size: -

cdr3_aa: CSALRLAGFYEQYF
cdr3_nt: TGCAGTGCTCTAAGACTAGCGGGATTCTACGAGCAGTACTTC
v_call: TRBV20-1
j_call: TRBJ2-7
d_call: TRBD2
clone_size: -

cdr3_aa: CSVIGQSGTDTQYF
cdr3_nt: TGCAGTGTCATAGGGCAGTCCGGCACAGATACGCAGTATTTT
v_call: TRBV20-1
j_call: TRBJ2-3
d_call: -
clone_size: -

cdr3_aa: CASRSRGDTQYF
cdr3_nt: TGTGCCAGCAGATCCCGAGGAGATACGCAGTATTTT
v_call: TRBV12-3/TRBV12-4
j_call: TRBJ2-3
d_call: -
clone_size: -

cdr3_aa: CASSDSSSGINEQYF
cdr3_nt: TGTGCCAGCAGTGACTCGTCTAGCGGAATCAATGAGCAGTACTTC
v_call: TRBV6-4
j_call: TRBJ2-5
d_call: TRBD2
clone_size: -

cdr3_aa: CSATDDYNEQFF
cdr3_nt: TGCAGTGCTACGGACGACTACAATGAGCAGTTCTTC
v_call: TRBV20-1
j_call: TRBJ2-1
d_call: -
clone_size: -

cdr3_aa: CASSQETGGTVTQYF
cdr3_nt: TGTGCCAGCAGCCAAGAAACGGGAGGCACGGTGACCCAGTACTTC
v_call: TRBV4-2
j_call: TRBJ2-5
d_call: TRBD2
clone_size: -

cdr3_aa: CSVTGLAGSSYNEQFF
cdr3_nt: TGCAGCGTCACCGGACTAGCGGGAAGTTCCTACAATGAGCAGTTCTTC
v_call: TRBV29-1
j_call: TRBJ2-1
d_call: TRBD2
clone_size: -

cdr3_aa: CASSYRYSVHEQFF
cdr3_nt: TGTGCCAGCAGTTACAGGTATAGCGTCCATGAGCAGTTCTTC
v_call: TRBV28
j_call: TRBJ2-1
d_call: -
clone_size: -

cdr3_aa: CASSSQGHQPQHF
cdr3_nt: TGTGCCAGCAGTTCACAGGGCCATCAGCCCCAGCATTTT
v_call: TRBV6-5
j_call: TRBJ1-5
d_call: -
clone_size: few

cdr3_aa: CASSSSGSFYEQYF
cdr3_nt: TGTGCCAGCAGCTCTAGCGGGAGTTTCTACGAGCAGTACTTC
v_call: TRBV7-9
j_call: TRBJ2-7
d_call: TRBD2
clone_size: -

cdr3_aa: CASSFLRDREPDAQYF
cdr3_nt: TGTGCCAGCAGTTTTCTCCGGGACAGGGAGCCGGATGCGCAGTATTTT
v_call: TRBV28
j_call: TRBJ2-3
d_call: TRBD1
clone_size: -

cdr3_aa: CATSMSRDTQYF
cdr3_nt: TGTGCCACCAGCATGTCTAGAGATACGCAGTATTTT
v_call: TRBV15
j_call: TRBJ2-3
d_call: -
clone_size: few

cdr3_aa: CASSVDGFNQPQHF
cdr3_nt: TGTGCCAGCAGTGTGGACGGGTTTAATCAGCCCCAGCATTTT
v_call: TRBV6-6
j_call: TRBJ1-5
d_call: -
clone_size: few

cdr3_aa: CASSLLAASSLQQYF
cdr3_nt: TGTGCCAGCAGTTTATTAGCGGCTAGCTCCCTCCAGCAGTACTTC
v_call: TRBV28
j_call: TRBJ2-5
d_call: -
clone_size: -

cdr3_aa: CATSPFTDRPTLGQYF
cdr3_nt: TGTGCCACCAGCCCCTTCACGGACAGGCCGACCCTGGGGCAGTACTTC
v_call: TRBV15
j_call: TRBJ2-7
d_call: TRBD1
clone_size: -

cdr3_aa: CASINGGMRGEQYF
cdr3_nt: TGTGCCAGCATAAACGGGGGAATGAGGGGCGAGCAGTACTTC
v_call: TRBV6-2/TRBV6-3
j_call: TRBJ2-7
d_call: -
clone_size: -

cdr3_aa: CASSAGGASYNEQFF
cdr3_nt: TGCGCCAGCAGCGCAGGGGGGGCCTCCTACAATGAGCAGTTCTTC
v_call: TRBV5-1
j_call: TRBJ2-1
d_call: -
clone_size: -

cdr3_aa: CASSLPEPGGWDTQYF
cdr3_nt: TGTGCCAGCAGCTTACCGGAACCTGGGGGGTGGGATACGCAGTATTTT
v_call: TRBV7-2
j_call: TRBJ2-3
d_call: -
clone_size: -

cdr3_aa: CASSHDRGGNQETQYF
cdr3_nt: TGTGCCAGCAGCCATGACCGGGGGGGAAATCAAGAGACCCAGTACTTC
v_call: TRBV7-2
j_call: TRBJ2-5
d_call: TRBD2
clone_size: -

cdr3_aa: CASSPRFRGGNQPQHF
cdr3_nt: TGTGCCAGCAGCCCCCGGTTCAGGGGAGGAAATCAGCCCCAGCATTTT
v_call: TRBV2
j_call: TRBJ1-5
d_call: -
clone_size: -

cdr3_aa: CASSQLANYEQYF
cdr3_nt: TGTGCCAGCAGCCAATTGGCTAACTACGAGCAGTACTTC
v_call: TRBV6-2/TRBV6-3
j_call: TRBJ2-7
d_call: -
clone_size: -

cdr3_aa: CASSASWGDPYEQYF
cdr3_nt: TGTGCCAGCAGCGCCTCATGGGGGGACCCCTACGAGCAGTACTTC
v_call: TRBV9
j_call: TRBJ2-7
d_call: -
clone_size: few

cdr3_aa: CASSELKGHGGAQYF
cdr3_nt: TGTGCCAGCAGTGAGCTGAAAGGCCATGGGGGTGCGCAGTATTTT
v_call: TRBV2
j_call: TRBJ2-3
d_call: -
clone_size: few

cdr3_aa: CASSPLRSQETQYF
cdr3_nt: TGTGCCAGCAGTCCCCTCAGGTCGCAAGAGACCCAGTACTTC
v_call: TRBV27
j_call: TRBJ2-5
d_call: -
clone_size: few

cdr3_aa: CASSYNLGTGSYEQYF
cdr3_nt: TGTGCCAGCAGTTATAATTTGGGGACAGGCTCCTACGAGCAGTACTTC
v_call: TRBV6-2/TRBV6-3
j_call: TRBJ2-7
d_call: TRBD1
clone_size: -

cdr3_aa: CASSQLSGGLETQYF
cdr3_nt: TGCGCCAGCAGCCAATTGAGCGGGGGGTTAGAGACCCAGTACTTC
v_call: TRBV4-3
j_call: TRBJ2-5
d_call: TRBD2
clone_size: few

cdr3_aa: CAISDGAGEPVSYEQYF
cdr3_nt: TGTGCCATCAGTGACGGCGCGGGAGAGCCAGTGTCCTACGAGCAGTACTTC
v_call: TRBV10-3
j_call: TRBJ2-7
d_call: TRBD2
clone_size: few

cdr3_aa: CACTTPRTSGLGEQFF
cdr3_nt: TGTGCCTGCACTACCCCTCGGACTAGCGGCCTAGGGGAGCAGTTCTTC
v_call: TRBV28
j_call: TRBJ2-1
d_call: TRBD2
clone_size: -